One and the same sample provided the 13 T cell receptor beta chains below, sequenced in a study of Ad26.COV2.S vaccination and SARS-CoV-2 variants. Produced via immunoSEQ multiplex PCR; TCRdb's table is partial and in-frame only. The sample holds roughly 92,000 clones, 82% seen once. Sequenced here: peripheral blood, sampled after recovery from COVID-19. All receptors come from a human donor who had recovered from COVID-19.

The chain has TRBV4-2 and TRBJ1-4, with D unclear. The CDR3 extends over 14 amino acids. V shed 1 base and J shed 8 bases, with 11 bases lying between them. Germline assignment: CDR1 LGHNA and CDR2 YNFKEQ. The CDR3 is CASSQGDGGEKLFF. The CDR3 bases are TGTGCCAGCAGCCAAGGGGATGGTGGAGAAAAACTGTTTTTT.

V gene TRBV18 combines with J gene TRBJ1-5; 7 nucleotides line up with TRBD1. The CDR3 is 16 residues long. From germline, CDR1 is KGHSH and CDR2 LQKENI. The V and J ends lost 6 bases and 5 bases, in that order; junction bases with no gene match: 13. DNA for the CDR3: TGTGCCAGCTCCCCCCAGGAAAGGGGGCTCGATCAGCCCCAGCATTTT. Translated: CASSPQERGLDQPQHF. Filled out from reference TRBV18 and TRBJ1-5, the complete variable domain reads NAGVMQNPRHLVRRRGQEARLRCSPMKGHSHVYWYRQLPEEGLKFMVYLQKENIIDESGMPKERFSAEFPKEGPSILRIQQVVRGDSAAYFCASSPQERGLDQPQHFGDGTRLSIL.

The V and J genes are TRBV18 and TRBJ2-2, with 11 bases fitting TRBD2. J lost 4 bases, V lost 1 base, and 8 bases had no gene match. Germline V gene sequence: CDR1 KGHSH, CDR2 LQKENI. This CDR3 is 18 amino acids long. The CDR3 loop is CASSPRETSGTPTGELFF. The CDR3 DNA follows: TGTGCCAGCTCACCACGCGAGACTAGCGGGACCCCCACCGGGGAGCTGTTTTTT.

The chain uses TRBV19 and TRBJ1-1; D call uncertain. The CDR3 sequence is 15 residues long. V was clipped by 5 bases and J by 4 bases, with 17 bases between them. Germline assignment: CDR1 LNHDA and CDR2 SQIVND (reference sequence). For the CDR3, the DNA is TGTGCCAGTAGTCTCCGGCCGTCCCCCGTCACTGAAGCTTTCTTT. Amino acid sequence: CASSLRPSPVTEAFF.

The gene calls are TRBV3-1 (or the pseudogene TRBV3-2) and TRBJ2-3; 7 bases align to TRBD1. Germline V gene data show CDR1 as LGHDT and CDR2 as YNNKEL (reference sequence). V lost 1 base, J lost 2 bases, and 6 bases stayed unmatched. The CDR3 consists of 16 residues. The CDR3 loop reads CASSQVRGRATDTQYF. In DNA, the CDR3 is TGTGCCAGCAGCCAAGTAAGGGGGCGGGCCACAGATACGCAGTATTTT.

The chain links TRBV4-2 to TRBJ2-2; no definite D call. The CDR3 is 12 amino acids. Trimming stripped 1 base from V and 5 bases from J, with 2 bases between. Germline V CDR1 and CDR2: LGHNA, YNFKEQ. CDR3 DNA sequence: TGTGCCAGCAGCCAAGTAACCGGGGAGCTGTTTTTT. This codes for CASSQVTGELFF.

This clone was seen a handful of times. The chain combines TRBV5-5 with TRBJ1-1; unclear D gene. V lost 1 base, J lost 1 base, and 11 bases lay in between. Germline V CDR1 and CDR2: SGHKS, YYEKEE (reference sequence). CDR3 size: 15 residues. The CDR3 protein is CASSLMTFSNTEAFF. CDR3 DNA sequence: TGTGCCAGCAGCTTGATGACATTTTCGAACACTGAAGCTTTCTTT.

This chain connects TRBV7-2 to TRBJ2-3, with a tentative D call TRBD2 (6 bases). The CDR3 consists of 16 residues. Trimming took off 1 base at V and 3 bases at J, with 14 bases between the two ends. Germline CDR1 is SGHTA and CDR2 is FQGNSA. The CDR3 DNA follows: TGTGCCAGCAGCTTAGGCGGGATATGGTCGACAGATACGCAGTATTTT. Protein sequence: CASSLGGIWSTDTQYF.

This sequence joins TRBV2 and TRBJ2-1; possible D gene TRBD1, 5 bases. The CDR3 has 14 amino acids. Trimming left V 8 bases short and J 1 base short, with 12 bases between. Germline loops: CDR1 SNHLY, CDR2 FYNNEI. Here the CDR3 reads CASDWQGSYNEQFF. CDR3 DNA sequence: TGTGCCAGCGACTGGCAGGGATCCTACAATGAGCAGTTCTTC.

A single count supports this clone. The rearrangement links TRBV6-5 to TRBJ2-1; 10 nucleotides match TRBD2. Per germline, CDR1 MNHEY and CDR2 SVGAGI. The CDR3 sequence is 15 residues long. Trimming took 5 bases from V and 6 from J; bases not matched to a gene: 7. CDR3 nucleotide sequence: TGTGCCAGCAGTCCGCTAGCGGGAGTCGGCAATGAGCAGTTCTTC. Protein sequence: CASSPLAGVGNEQFF.

This chain joins TRBV20-1 and TRBJ1-6, with D uncertain. Germline values: CDR1 DFQATT, CDR2 SNEGSKA (reference sequence). V dropped 6 bases and J dropped 9 bases, with 9 bases sitting between them. This CDR3 has 11 residues. CDR3 bases: TGCAGTGCCAACGAGGGTTCACCCCTCCACTTT. Amino acid sequence: CSANEGSPLHF.

Worth noting for this clone: An end of the junction does not agree with germline; a read error may underlie this. This sequence joins TRBV3-1 (or the pseudogene TRBV3-2) and TRBJ2-1, with D tentatively TRBD1 (5 bases). CDR3 length: 12 residues. CDR1 is LGHDT and CDR2 is YNNKEL in the germline V gene (reference sequence). Here the CDR3 DNA reads TGTGCCAGCAGTCAAGGTCCAGGGGAGCAGTTCTTC. Protein product: CASSQGPGEQFF.

J is TRBJ2-5 and V is TRBV7-9; D is perhaps TRBD1 (6 bases). The J call is uncertain, as TRBJ2-7 better fits the DNA end. CDR3 length equals 16 residues. Looked up from germline, CDR1 is SEHNR and CDR2 is FQNEAQ (reference sequence). CDR3: CASSSYTGTYFYEQYF. The DNA of the CDR3 is TGTGCCAGCAGTTCATATACCGGGACATATTTCTACGAGCAGTACTTC.